A single T cell receptor (beta chain) is shown here with its context. The antigen is not known. Tens of thousands of productive templates were obtained per sample on average. Profiled with immunoSEQ multiplex PCR; TCRdb holds only in-frame clones, not every one. Among 35,000 or so clones, about 88% were seen once, and the ten largest hold over 0.4%. The germline gives CDR1 MDHEN, CDR2 SYDVKM. CDR3 length equals 17 residues. V lost 7 bases and J lost 0, with 22 bases in between. The data originate from a study of STAT3 mutations in large granular lymphocyte leukemia. Overall study results and limits: After therapy, about 30% of the 18 patients switched clonotypes, all new clones STAT3 wild type. Differing intervals and regimens complicate linking therapy response to clone burden. Every T-cell large granular lymphocyte leukemia patient had at least one immunodominant TCR beta clonotype.

The clonotype was recovered from a human donor with T large granular lymphocyte leukemia. Some clones in this sample may be carry-over from other donors' samples. This chain joins TRBV28 and TRBJ2-7; D might be TRBD1 (6 bases). The sample was PBMCs. Here the CDR3 reads CASTSLVNRVSSYEQYF. The CDR3 coding sequence is TGTGCCAGCACCTCCCTAGTAAACAGGGTAAGCTCCTACGAGCAGTACTTC.